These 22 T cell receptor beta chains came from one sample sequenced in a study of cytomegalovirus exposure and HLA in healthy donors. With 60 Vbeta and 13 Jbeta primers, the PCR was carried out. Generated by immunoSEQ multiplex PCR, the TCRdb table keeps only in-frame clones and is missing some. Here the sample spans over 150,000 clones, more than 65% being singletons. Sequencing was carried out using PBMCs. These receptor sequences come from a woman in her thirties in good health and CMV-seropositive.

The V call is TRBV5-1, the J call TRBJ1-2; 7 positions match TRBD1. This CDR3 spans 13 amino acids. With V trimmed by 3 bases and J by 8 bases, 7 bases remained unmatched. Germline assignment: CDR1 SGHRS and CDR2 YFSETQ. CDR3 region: CASSWGTAEGYTF. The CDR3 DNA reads TGCGCCAGCAGCTGGGGGACAGCGGAAGGCTACACCTTC.

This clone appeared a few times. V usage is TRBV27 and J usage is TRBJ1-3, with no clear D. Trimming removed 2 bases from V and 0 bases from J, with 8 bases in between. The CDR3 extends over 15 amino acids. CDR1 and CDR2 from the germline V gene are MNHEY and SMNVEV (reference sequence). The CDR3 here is CASSLTPGSGNTIYF. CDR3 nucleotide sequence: TGTGCCAGCAGTTTAACCCCGGGCTCTGGAAACACCATATATTTT.

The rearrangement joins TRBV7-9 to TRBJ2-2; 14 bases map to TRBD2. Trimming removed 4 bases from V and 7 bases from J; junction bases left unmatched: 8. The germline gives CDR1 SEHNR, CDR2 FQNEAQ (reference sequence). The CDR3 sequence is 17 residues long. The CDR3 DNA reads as TGTGCCAGCAGCTCGGGACTAGCGGGAGCAGTGGGCGGGGAGCTGTTTTTT. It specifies CASSSGLAGAVGGELFF.

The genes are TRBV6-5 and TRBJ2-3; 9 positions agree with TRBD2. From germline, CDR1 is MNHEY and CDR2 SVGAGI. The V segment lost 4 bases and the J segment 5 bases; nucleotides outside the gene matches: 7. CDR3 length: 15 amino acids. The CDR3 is CASSFIAGEGDTQYF. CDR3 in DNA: TGTGCCAGCAGTTTCATAGCGGGAGAGGGAGATACGCAGTATTTT.

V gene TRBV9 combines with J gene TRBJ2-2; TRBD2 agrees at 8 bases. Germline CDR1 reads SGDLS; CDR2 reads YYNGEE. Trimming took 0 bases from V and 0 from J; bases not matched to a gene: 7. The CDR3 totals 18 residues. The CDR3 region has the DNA TGTGCCAGCAGCGTAGGCCCTAGCGGGTTTACGAACACCGGGGAGCTGTTTTTT. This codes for CASSVGPSGFTNTGELFF.

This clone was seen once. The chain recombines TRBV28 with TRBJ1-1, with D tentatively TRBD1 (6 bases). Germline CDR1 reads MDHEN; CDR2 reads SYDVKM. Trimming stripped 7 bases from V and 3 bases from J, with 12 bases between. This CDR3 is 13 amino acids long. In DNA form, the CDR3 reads TGTGCCAGCACCTTAGGGGGGGACACTGAAGCTTTCTTT. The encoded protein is CASTLGGDTEAFF.

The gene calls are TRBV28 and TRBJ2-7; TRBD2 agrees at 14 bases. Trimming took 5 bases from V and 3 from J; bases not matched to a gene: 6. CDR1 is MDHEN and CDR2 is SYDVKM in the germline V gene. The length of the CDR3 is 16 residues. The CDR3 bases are TGTGCCAGCAGTAGCCGTGGGACTAGCGGGAGCTACGAGCAGTACTTC. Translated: CASSSRGTSGSYEQYF.

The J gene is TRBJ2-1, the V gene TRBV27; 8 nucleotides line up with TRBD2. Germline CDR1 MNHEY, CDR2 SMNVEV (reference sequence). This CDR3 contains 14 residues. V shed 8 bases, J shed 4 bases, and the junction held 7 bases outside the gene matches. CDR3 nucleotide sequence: TGTGCCAGCGAGGCTAGCGGGCCATACAATGAGCAGTTCTTC. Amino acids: CASEASGPYNEQFF.

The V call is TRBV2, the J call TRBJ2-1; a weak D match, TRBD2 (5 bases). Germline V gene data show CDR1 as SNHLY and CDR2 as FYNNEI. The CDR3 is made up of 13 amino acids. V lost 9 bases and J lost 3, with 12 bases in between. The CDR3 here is CASFRGGYNEQFF. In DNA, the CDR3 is TGTGCCAGTTTCCGGGGTGGCTACAATGAGCAGTTCTTC. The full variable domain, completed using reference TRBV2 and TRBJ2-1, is EPEVTQTPSHQVTQMGQEVILRCVPISNHLYFYWYRQILGQKVEFLVSFYNNEISEKSEIFDDQFSVERPDGSNFTLKIRSTKLEDSAMYFCASFRGGYNEQFFGPGTRLTVL.

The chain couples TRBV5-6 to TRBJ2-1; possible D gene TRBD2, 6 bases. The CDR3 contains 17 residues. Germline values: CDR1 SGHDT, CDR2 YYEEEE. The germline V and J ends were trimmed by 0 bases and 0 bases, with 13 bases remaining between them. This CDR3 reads CASSLAPLASSYNEQFF. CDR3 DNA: TGTGCCAGCAGCTTGGCTCCTCTAGCGAGCTCCTACAATGAGCAGTTCTTC.

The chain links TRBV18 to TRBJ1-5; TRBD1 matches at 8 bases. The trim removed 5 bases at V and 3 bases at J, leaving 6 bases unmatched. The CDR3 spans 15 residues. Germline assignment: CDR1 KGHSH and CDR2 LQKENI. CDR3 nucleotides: TGTGCCAGCTCAAAGGGACAGGAGAACAATCAGCCCCAGCATTTT. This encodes CASSKGQENNQPQHF.

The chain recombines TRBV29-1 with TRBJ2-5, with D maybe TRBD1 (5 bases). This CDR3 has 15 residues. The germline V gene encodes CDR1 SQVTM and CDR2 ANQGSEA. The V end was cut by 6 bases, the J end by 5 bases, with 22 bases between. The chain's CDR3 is CSVCYRITERETQYF. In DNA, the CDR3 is TGCAGCGTCTGTTACAGGATCACAGAACGTGAGACCCAGTACTTC.

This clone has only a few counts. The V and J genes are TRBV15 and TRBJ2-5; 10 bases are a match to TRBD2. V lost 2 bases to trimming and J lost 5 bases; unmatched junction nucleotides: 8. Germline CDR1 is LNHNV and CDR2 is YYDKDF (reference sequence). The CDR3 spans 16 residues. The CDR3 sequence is CATSRPSGRADETQYF. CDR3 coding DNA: TGTGCCACCAGCAGACCAAGCGGGAGGGCCGATGAGACCCAGTACTTC.

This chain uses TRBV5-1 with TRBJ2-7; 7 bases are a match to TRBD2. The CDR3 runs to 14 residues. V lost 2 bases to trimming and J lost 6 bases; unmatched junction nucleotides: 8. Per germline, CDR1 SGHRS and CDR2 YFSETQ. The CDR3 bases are TGCGCCAGCAGCTTAGGGCGGGACTATCTCGAGCAGTACTTC. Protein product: CASSLGRDYLEQYF.

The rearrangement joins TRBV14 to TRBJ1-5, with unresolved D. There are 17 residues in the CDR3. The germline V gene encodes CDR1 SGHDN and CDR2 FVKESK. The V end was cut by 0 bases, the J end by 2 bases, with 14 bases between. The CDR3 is CASSQDGRPLGNQPQHF. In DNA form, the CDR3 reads TGTGCCAGCAGCCAAGATGGGAGGCCCCTGGGCAATCAGCCCCAGCATTTT. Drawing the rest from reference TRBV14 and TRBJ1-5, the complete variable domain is EAGVTQFPSHSVIEKGQTVTLRCDPISGHDNLYWYRRVMGKEIKFLLHFVKESKQDESGMPNNRFLAERTGGTYSTLKVQPAELEDSGVYFCASSQDGRPLGNQPQHFGDGTRLSIL.

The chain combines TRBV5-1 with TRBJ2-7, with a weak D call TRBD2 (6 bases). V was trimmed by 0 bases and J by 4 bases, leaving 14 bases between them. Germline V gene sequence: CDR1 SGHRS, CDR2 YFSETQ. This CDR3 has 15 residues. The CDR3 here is CASSLEPGLGYEQYF. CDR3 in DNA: TGCGCCAGCAGCTTGGAGCCGGGACTGGGGTACGAGCAGTACTTC.

This CDR3 reads CASARTDLMNTEAFF. Written as DNA, the CDR3 is TGTGCCAGTGCCCGGACAGACCTCATGAACACTGAAGCTTTCTTT. The J gene is TRBJ1-1, the V gene TRBV6-6; tentatively, D is TRBD1 (6 bases). Germline CDR1 reads MNHNY; CDR2 reads SVGAGI (reference sequence). The CDR3 has 15 residues. V lost 9 bases and J 0 bases, leaving 17 bases between the germline ends.

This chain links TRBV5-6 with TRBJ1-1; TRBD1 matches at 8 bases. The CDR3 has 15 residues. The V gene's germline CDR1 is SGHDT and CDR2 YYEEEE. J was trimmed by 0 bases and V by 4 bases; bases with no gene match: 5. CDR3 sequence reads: CASSPGQGLNTEAFF. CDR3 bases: TGTGCCAGCAGCCCAGGACAGGGACTGAACACTGAAGCTTTCTTT. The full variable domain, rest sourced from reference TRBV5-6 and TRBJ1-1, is DAGVTQSPTHLIKTRGQQVTLRCSPKSGHDTVSWYQQALGQGPQFIFQYYEEEERQRGNFPDRFSGHQFPNYSSELNVNALLLGDSALYLCASSPGQGLNTEAFFGQGTRLTVV.

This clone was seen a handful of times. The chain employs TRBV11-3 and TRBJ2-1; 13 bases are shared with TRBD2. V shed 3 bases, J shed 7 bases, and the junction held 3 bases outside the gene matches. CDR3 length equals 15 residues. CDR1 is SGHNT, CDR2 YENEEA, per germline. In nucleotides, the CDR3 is TGTGCCAGCAGCTTTGGGACTAGCGGGAAAAATGAGCAGTTCTTC. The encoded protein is CASSFGTSGKNEQFF.

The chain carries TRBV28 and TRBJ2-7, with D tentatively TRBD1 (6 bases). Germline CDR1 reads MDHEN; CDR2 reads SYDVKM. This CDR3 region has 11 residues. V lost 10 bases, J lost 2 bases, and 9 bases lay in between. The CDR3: CAIGQTYEQYF. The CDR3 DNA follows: TGTGCCATCGGACAGACCTACGAGCAGTACTTC.

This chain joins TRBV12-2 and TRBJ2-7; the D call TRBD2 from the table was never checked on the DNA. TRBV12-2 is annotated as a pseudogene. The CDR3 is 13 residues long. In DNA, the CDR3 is TGTGCAGTGACTAGCGGGAGAGGGTACGAGCAGTACTTC. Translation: CAVTSGRGYEQYF.

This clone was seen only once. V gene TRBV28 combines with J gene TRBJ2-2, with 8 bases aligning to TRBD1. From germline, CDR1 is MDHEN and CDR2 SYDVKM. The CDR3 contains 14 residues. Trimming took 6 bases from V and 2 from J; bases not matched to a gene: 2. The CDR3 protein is CASRGQVNTGELFF. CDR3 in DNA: TGTGCCAGCAGGGGACAGGTCAACACCGGGGAGCTGTTTTTT. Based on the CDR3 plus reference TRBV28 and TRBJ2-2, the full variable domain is DVKVTQSSRYLVKRTGEKVFLECVQDMDHENMFWYRQDPGLGLRLIYFSYDVKMKEKGDIPEGYSVSREKKERFSLILESASTNQTSMYLCASRGQVNTGELFFGEGSRLTVL.